The following is a T cell receptor (beta chain) sequence with its context. Its antigen is undetermined. This record comes from a study of blood T cells in healthy people across ages. Broader study findings: Naive T cell percentage and TCR beta diversity correlated strongly.

Using a J-beta primer mix together with a sample-barcoded 5' primer, a second PCR was run for roughly 7 to 12 cycles. TCRdb ran MiXCR on the 5' RACE reads and lists one entry per CDR3 protein. The top ten hold 50% to 65% of the sample, which has a few hundred thousand distinct CDR3 sequences, approximately 51% seen once. Trimming took off 4 bases at V and 5 bases at J, with 17 bases between the two ends. Germline-derived CDR1 and CDR2 are SGHTA and FQGNSA. This CDR3 is built from 16 residues. The origin of this receptor is a man between 60 and 75 years old in good health. The sequencing sample was made of blood. This chain connects TRBV7-2 to TRBJ1-4, with D possibly matching TRBD1 (5 bases). CDR3 in DNA: TGTGCCAGCAGCTCCGGAACCTATAGGGGCAATGAAAAACTGTTTTTT. It encodes CASSSGTYRGNEKLFF.